Listed below are T cell receptor beta chains from one sample, sequenced in a study of cytomegalovirus exposure and HLA in healthy donors. The protocol was immunoSEQ multiplex PCR, while the TCRdb copy is restricted to in-frame clones and leaves out a portion. This table holds 150,000 to 200,000 clones, 87% found once. The sequencing sample was made of PBMCs. These receptors were obtained from a woman aged 25-40 years in good health and CMV-seronegative. The CDR3 runs from the conserved cysteine through the conserved F or W. The D gene is left open where the match is weak. Clone size is shown for a subset of rows, as once, few, many or a class of expanded clone.

NA | TRBJ1-2 | TRBV2 | NA | CASRRQFANYGYTF | TGTGCCAGCAGGCGACAGTTCGCTAACTATGGCTACACCTTC
NA | TRBJ2-3 | TRBV11-2 | NA | CASSFASPGTDTQYF | TGTGCCAGCAGCTTCGCTTCCCCGGGCACAGATACGCAGTATTTT
NA | TRBJ2-7 | TRBV11-2 | NA | CASSPFRGVSYEQYF | TGTGCCAGCAGCCCATTCAGGGGTGTATCCTACGAGCAGTACTTC
NA | TRBJ2-7 | TRBV7-2 | NA | CASSGQPVINREQYF | TGTGCCAGCAGCGGACAACCGGTTATCAACCGGGAGCAGTACTTC
NA | TRBJ2-2 | TRBV5-1 | NA | CASSEAGNTGELFF | TGCGCCAGCAGCGAGGCGGGGAACACCGGGGAGCTGTTTTTT
NA | TRBJ2-2 | TRBV4-1 | NA | CASSPSRGTGELFF | TGCGCCAGCAGCCCCAGTCGGGGCACCGGGGAGCTGTTTTTT
NA | TRBJ1-1 | TRBV18 | NA | CASSPVGQGMNTEAFF | TGTGCCAGCTCACCAGTGGGCCAGGGCATGAACACTGAAGCTTTCTTT
once | TRBJ2-3 | TRBV19 | TRBD1 | CASSDRGTDTQYF | TGTGCCAGTAGCGACAGGGGCACAGATACGCAGTATTTT
NA | TRBJ2-7 | TRBV18 | NA | CASSPVEVYEQYF | TGTGCCAGCTCGCCCGTGGAGGTCTACGAGCAGTACTTC
NA | TRBJ2-5 | TRBV25-1 | NA | CASSDLKSGGPLGETQYF | TGTGCCAGCAGTGACCTCAAATCGGGGGGCCCACTGGGGGAGACCCAGTACTTC